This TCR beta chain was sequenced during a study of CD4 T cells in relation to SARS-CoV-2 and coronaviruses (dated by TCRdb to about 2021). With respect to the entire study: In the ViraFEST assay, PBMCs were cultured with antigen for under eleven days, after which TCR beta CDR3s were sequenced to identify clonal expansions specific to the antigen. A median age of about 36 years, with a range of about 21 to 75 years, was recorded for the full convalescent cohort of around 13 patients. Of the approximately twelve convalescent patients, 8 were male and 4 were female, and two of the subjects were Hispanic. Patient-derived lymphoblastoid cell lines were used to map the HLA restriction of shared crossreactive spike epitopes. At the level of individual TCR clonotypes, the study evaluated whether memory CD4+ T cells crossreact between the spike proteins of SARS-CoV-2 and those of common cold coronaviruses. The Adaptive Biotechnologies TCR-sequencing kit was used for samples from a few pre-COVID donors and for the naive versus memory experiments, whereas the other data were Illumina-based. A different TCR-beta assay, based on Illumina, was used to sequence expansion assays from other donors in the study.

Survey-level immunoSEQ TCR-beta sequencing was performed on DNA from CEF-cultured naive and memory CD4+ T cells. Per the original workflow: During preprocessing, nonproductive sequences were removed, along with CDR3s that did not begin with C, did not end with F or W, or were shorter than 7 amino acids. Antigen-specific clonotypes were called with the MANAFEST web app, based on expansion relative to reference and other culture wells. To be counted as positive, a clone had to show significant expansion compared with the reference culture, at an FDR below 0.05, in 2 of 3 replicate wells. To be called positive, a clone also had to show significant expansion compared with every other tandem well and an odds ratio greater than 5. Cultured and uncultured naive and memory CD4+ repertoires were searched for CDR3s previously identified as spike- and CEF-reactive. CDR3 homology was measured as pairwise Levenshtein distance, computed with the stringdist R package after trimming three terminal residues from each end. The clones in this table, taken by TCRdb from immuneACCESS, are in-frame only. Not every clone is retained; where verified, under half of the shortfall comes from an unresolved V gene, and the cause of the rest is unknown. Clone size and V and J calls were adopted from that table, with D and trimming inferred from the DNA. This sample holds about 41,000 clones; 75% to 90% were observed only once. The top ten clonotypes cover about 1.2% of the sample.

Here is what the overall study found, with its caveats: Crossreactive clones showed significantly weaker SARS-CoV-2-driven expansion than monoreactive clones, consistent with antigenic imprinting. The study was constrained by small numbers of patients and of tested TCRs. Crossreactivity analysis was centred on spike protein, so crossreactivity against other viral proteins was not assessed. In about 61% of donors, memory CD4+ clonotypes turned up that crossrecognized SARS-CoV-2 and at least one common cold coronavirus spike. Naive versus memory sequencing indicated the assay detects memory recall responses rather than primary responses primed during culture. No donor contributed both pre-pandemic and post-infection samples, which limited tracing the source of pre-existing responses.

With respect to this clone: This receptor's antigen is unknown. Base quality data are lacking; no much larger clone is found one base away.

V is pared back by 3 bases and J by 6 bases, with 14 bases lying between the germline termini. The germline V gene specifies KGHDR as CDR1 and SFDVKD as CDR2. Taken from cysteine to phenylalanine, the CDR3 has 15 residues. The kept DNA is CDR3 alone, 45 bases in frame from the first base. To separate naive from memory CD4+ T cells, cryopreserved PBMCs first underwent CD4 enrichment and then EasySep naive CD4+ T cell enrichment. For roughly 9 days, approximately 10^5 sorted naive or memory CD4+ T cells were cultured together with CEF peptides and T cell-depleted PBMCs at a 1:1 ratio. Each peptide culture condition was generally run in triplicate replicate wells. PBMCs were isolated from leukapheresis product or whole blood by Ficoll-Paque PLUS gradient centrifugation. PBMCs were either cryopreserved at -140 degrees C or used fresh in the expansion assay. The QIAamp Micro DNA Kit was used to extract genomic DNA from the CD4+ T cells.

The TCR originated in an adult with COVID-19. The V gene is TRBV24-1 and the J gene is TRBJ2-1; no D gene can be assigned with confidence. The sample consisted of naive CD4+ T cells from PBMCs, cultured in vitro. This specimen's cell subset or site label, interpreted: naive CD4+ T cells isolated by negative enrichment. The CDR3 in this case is CATSDPLRPANEQFF. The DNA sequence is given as TGTGCCACCAGTGATCCCCTTAGGCCGGCCAATGAGCAGTTCTTC.